These 26 T cell receptor beta chains originate from one sample sequenced in a study of cytomegalovirus exposure and HLA in healthy donors. The PCR employed 60 Vbeta primers together with 13 Jbeta primers. Sequencing used immunoSEQ multiplex PCR; TCRdb keeps in-frame clones, though not all of them. This sample has some 200,000 clones, with around 75% found just once. The sequencing sample was made of PBMCs. The source is a woman in her 30s in good health and CMV-seronegative.

This clone has only a few counts. The chain links TRBV7-3 to TRBJ2-1; 11 bases map to TRBD2. V trimming: 5 bases; J trimming: 4 bases; junction bases outside the gene matches: 7. The CDR3 runs to 16 residues. Germline assignment: CDR1 SGHTA and CDR2 FQGTGA. The CDR3 DNA sequence: TGTGCCAGCAGCAGAATAGCGGGAGGGTCATACAATGAGCAGTTCTTC. Encoded protein: CASSRIAGGSYNEQFF.

This chain links TRBV15 with TRBJ2-3; tentatively, D is TRBD1 (6 bases). CDR1 is LNHNV and CDR2 is YYDKDF in the germline V gene (reference sequence). V was trimmed by 3 bases and J by 0 bases, leaving 10 bases between them. The CDR3 runs to 15 residues. CDR3 bases: TGTGCCACCAGCAGGGGCGGACAGAGCACAGATACGCAGTATTTT. This translates into CATSRGGQSTDTQYF.

V is TRBV4-3 and J is TRBJ2-1; D is ambiguous. Looked up from germline, CDR1 is LGHNA and CDR2 is YSLEER. V shed 1 base and J shed 4 bases, with 8 bases lying between them. This CDR3 has 14 residues. CDR3 bases: TGCGCCAGCAGCCAAGGTATCCTTTACAATGAGCAGTTCTTC. It yields the protein CASSQGILYNEQFF.

This clone was counted a few times. V is TRBV5-5 and J is TRBJ2-7; the match to TRBD1 covers 9 bases. V shed 4 bases, J shed 0 bases, and the junction held 5 bases outside the gene matches. The CDR3 runs to 15 residues. Per germline, CDR1 SGHKS and CDR2 YYEKEE (reference sequence). In DNA form, the CDR3 reads TGTGCCAGCAGCCCGGGACAGGGCAACTCCTACGAGCAGTACTTC. Translation gives CASSPGQGNSYEQYF.

The V call is TRBV7-3, the J call TRBJ1-2; the match to TRBD1 covers 11 bases. The CDR3 is 14 amino acids. V shed 3 bases and J 8 bases; nucleotides not matched to a gene: 5. CDR1 SGHTA and CDR2 FQGTGA come from the germline V gene. The CDR3 DNA reads as TGTGCCAGCAGCTTCGGACAGGGGGCGCAAGGCTACACCTTC. This sequence encodes CASSFGQGAQGYTF.

This chain joins TRBV14 and TRBJ2-7, with D tentatively TRBD2 (5 bases). Trimming stripped 4 bases from V and 0 bases from J, with 10 bases between. Germline loops: CDR1 SGHDN, CDR2 FVKESK. The CDR3 spans 14 residues. CDR3 sequence (DNA): TGTGCCAGCAGCCCTGGGAGTTTCTCCTACGAGCAGTACTTC. It codes for CASSPGSFSYEQYF. Variable domain in full (rest from reference TRBV14 and TRBJ2-7): EAGVTQFPSHSVIEKGQTVTLRCDPISGHDNLYWYRRVMGKEIKFLLHFVKESKQDESGMPNNRFLAERTGGTYSTLKVQPAELEDSGVYFCASSPGSFSYEQYFGPGTRLTVT.

This clone was detected once. CDR3 DNA: TGTGCCTGGAGTGTAATGTACCTGGGGGGACAGGGCGAAAAACTGTTTTTT. Its protein product is CAWSVMYLGGQGEKLFF. V usage is TRBV30 and J usage is TRBJ1-4; 9 nucleotides match TRBD1. V lost 0 bases to trimming and J lost 8 bases; unmatched junction nucleotides: 13. This CDR3 is built from 17 residues. Per the germline V gene, CDR1 is GTSNPN and CDR2 is SVGIG (reference sequence).

The chain has TRBV7-8 and TRBJ2-3; 8 nucleotides agree with TRBD2. J gave up 0 bases and V 5 bases, and 7 bases lay outside the gene matches. The V gene's germline CDR1 is SGHVS and CDR2 FQNEAQ. This CDR3 comprises 16 residues. The CDR3: CASSLRLALSTDTQYF. The CDR3 bases are TGTGCCAGCAGCCTCCGACTAGCGCTTAGCACAGATACGCAGTATTTT.

The V and J genes are TRBV5-1 and TRBJ2-5, with 7 nucleotides matching TRBD1. Germline-derived CDR1 and CDR2 are SGHRS and YFSETQ. Trimming removed 3 bases from V and 5 bases from J; junction bases left unmatched: 13. The CDR3 sequence is 16 residues long. The CDR3: CASSSTHRDSGETQYF. CDR3 nucleotide sequence: TGCGCCAGCAGCTCGACCCACCGGGACAGTGGGGAGACCCAGTACTTC. Supplemented by reference TRBV5-1 and TRBJ2-5, the full variable domain reads KAGVTQTPRYLIKTRGQQVTLSCSPISGHRSVSWYQQTPGQGLQFLFEYFSETQRNKGNFPGRFSGRQFSNSRSEMNVSTLELGDSALYLCASSSTHRDSGETQYFGPGTRLLVL.

The V gene is TRBV4-3, the J gene TRBJ2-3, with TRBD2 matching 9 bases. The V and J ends lost 4 bases and 5 bases, in that order; junction bases with no gene match: 7. The CDR3 runs to 15 residues. Germline CDR1 is LGHNA and CDR2 is YSLEER. The CDR3 protein is CASSPEAGGLDTQYF. As DNA, the CDR3 is TGCGCCAGCAGCCCTGAGGCGGGAGGGTTAGATACGCAGTATTTT.

DNA for the CDR3: TGCGCCAGCGGGCCGGGACAGCTTTACAATGAGCAGTTCTTC. It is translated as CASGPGQLYNEQFF. The genes are TRBV5-1 and TRBJ2-1, with 7 bases that match TRBD1. Germline V gene lookup returns CDR1 SGHRS and CDR2 YFSETQ. The V gene end was trimmed by 7 bases and the J gene end by 4 bases; junction bases not matched to a gene: 8. This CDR3 has 14 residues.

The J gene is TRBJ2-2, the V gene TRBV15; D is perhaps TRBD1 (5 bases). The germline V gene encodes CDR1 LNHNV and CDR2 YYDKDF (reference sequence). V was cut by 0 bases and J by 4 bases, with 15 bases left in between. The CDR3 covers 17 residues. CDR3 region: CATSRDLPDRFTGELFF. The CDR3 nucleotides are TGTGCCACCAGCAGAGATTTGCCCGACAGATTCACCGGGGAGCTGTTTTTT.

The chain joins TRBV7-2 to TRBJ2-7; 8 nucleotides match TRBD2. Germline CDR1 SGHTA, CDR2 FQGNSA. This CDR3 is 16 amino acids long. Trimming removed 5 bases from V and 4 bases from J; junction bases left unmatched: 13. The DNA for the CDR3 is TGTGCCAGCAGCCCCCTAGGAGCGGGAGATCTGTACGAGCAGTACTTC. Translation: CASSPLGAGDLYEQYF. Based on the CDR3 plus reference TRBV7-2 and TRBJ2-7, the full variable domain is GAGVSQSPSNKVTEKGKDVELRCDPISGHTALYWYRQSLGQGLEFLIYFQGNSAPDKSGLPSDRFSAERTGGSVSTLTIQRTQQEDSAVYLCASSPLGAGDLYEQYFGPGTRLTVT.

V gene TRBV4-1 combines with J gene TRBJ2-2; 7 nucleotides line up with TRBD2. The V and J ends lost 4 bases and 0 bases, in that order; junction bases with no gene match: 5. This CDR3 comprises 16 residues. Germline V CDR1 and CDR2: MGHRA, YSYEKL. DNA for the CDR3: TGCGCCAGCAGCCTAACTAGCGAAGCGAACACCGGGGAGCTGTTTTTT. It specifies CASSLTSEANTGELFF.

This chain uses TRBV4-2 with TRBJ2-6, with D possibly being TRBD1 (6 bases). Germline CDR1 reads LGHNA; CDR2 reads YNFKEQ. This CDR3 spans 18 amino acids. V was clipped by 2 bases and J by 0 bases, with 14 bases between them. The CDR3 spells CASSQWLGQPSGANVLTF. In DNA form, the CDR3 reads TGTGCCAGCAGCCAATGGCTCGGACAGCCCTCTGGGGCCAACGTCCTGACTTTC.

This clone was found once. This chain connects TRBV11-2 to TRBJ1-1, with 9 bases that match TRBD1. Germline V gives CDR1 SGHAT, CDR2 FQNNGV. The trim removed 2 bases at V and 4 bases at J, leaving 2 bases unmatched. This CDR3 is built from 14 residues. CDR3 loop: CASSLLTGGTEAFF. CDR3 sequence (DNA): TGTGCCAGCAGCTTACTGACAGGGGGCACTGAAGCTTTCTTT.

This clone was detected a few times. The chain links TRBV5-4 to TRBJ1-4, with D possibly being TRBD1 (6 bases). The length of the CDR3 is 14 residues. Germline CDR1 and CDR2: SGHNT and YYREEE (reference sequence). The V end was cut by 2 bases, the J end by 6 bases, with 11 bases between. The CDR3 protein is CASSFQGGDEKLFF. For the CDR3, the DNA is TGTGCCAGCAGCTTCCAAGGGGGAGATGAAAAACTGTTTTTT.

The chain couples TRBV11-2 to TRBJ2-5; D not certain. Trimming took off 1 base at V and 5 bases at J, with 11 bases between the two ends. The CDR3 is 14 amino acids. Per germline, CDR1 SGHAT and CDR2 FQNNGV. CDR3 sequence (DNA): TGTGCCAGCAGCTTAGCTCATTCAGCGGAGACCCAGTACTTC. It codes for CASSLAHSAETQYF.

The chain has TRBV28 and TRBJ2-7, with 13 bases that match TRBD2. Trimming cost V 6 bases and J 7 bases; bases outside gene matches: 9. Germline loops: CDR1 MDHEN, CDR2 SYDVKM. The length of the CDR3 is 15 residues. The CDR3 nucleotides read TGTGCCAGCAGCCTCGGACTAGCGGGAGAAGGTGAGCAGTACTTC. It encodes CASSLGLAGEGEQYF.

This clone was seen only a few times. V is TRBV5-1 and J is TRBJ2-5, with D possibly TRBD2 on 5 matching bases. The last part of the DNA fits TRBJ2-7 better; the J call may be wrong. The CDR3 is made up of 15 amino acids. Per germline, CDR1 SGHRS and CDR2 YFSETQ. This CDR3 is CASSPALGVTYEQYF. The CDR3, as DNA: TGCGCCAGCAGCCCCGCCCTCGGGGTTACCTACGAGCAGTACTTC.

The CDR3 protein is CAWSVGRSLPPGGNQPQHF. The CDR3 nucleotides are TGTGCCTGGAGTGTAGGGCGTTCATTGCCCCCCGGGGGCAATCAGCCCCAGCATTTT. The V call is TRBV30, the J call TRBJ1-5; D unresolved. Germline lookup yields CDR1 GTSNPN and CDR2 SVGIG (reference sequence). Trimming cost V 0 bases and J 2 bases, with 23 bases left between them. This CDR3 is 19 amino acids long.

V gene TRBV30 combines with J gene TRBJ2-7, with 13 bases identical to TRBD2. The CDR3 loop spans 18 amino acids. V lost 2 bases to trimming and J lost 3 bases; unmatched junction nucleotides: 13. The germline V gene encodes CDR1 GTSNPN and CDR2 SVGIG (reference sequence). The CDR3 protein is CAWSKPGLAGVNFYEQYF. CDR3 in DNA: TGTGCCTGGAGTAAGCCCGGACTAGCGGGAGTCAACTTCTACGAGCAGTACTTC.

The gene calls are TRBV10-1 and TRBJ2-6; tentative D call: TRBD1 (6 bases). The CDR3 totals 15 residues. The V gene's germline CDR1 is WNHNN and CDR2 SYGVQD (reference sequence). V was pared by 5 bases and J by 2 bases, with 10 bases between. CDR3 in DNA: TGCGCCAGCAGTCAGGACAGTACTGGGGCCAACGTCCTGACTTTC. This sequence encodes CASSQDSTGANVLTF.

The chain recombines TRBV2 with TRBJ2-7; a weak D match, TRBD1 (6 bases). The CDR3 covers 13 residues. V dropped 6 bases and J dropped 2 bases, with 11 bases sitting between them. Germline CDR1 SNHLY, CDR2 FYNNEI. For the CDR3, the DNA is TGTGCCAGCAGCCGGGACACTACCTACGAGCAGTACTTC. This translates into CASSRDTTYEQYF. The entire variable domain, with the rest obtained from reference TRBV2 and TRBJ2-7, is as follows: EPEVTQTPSHQVTQMGQEVILRCVPISNHLYFYWYRQILGQKVEFLVSFYNNEISEKSEIFDDQFSVERPDGSNFTLKIRSTKLEDSAMYFCASSRDTTYEQYFGPGTRLTVT.

This chain connects TRBV7-2 to TRBJ2-1; TRBD1 might be the D (5 bases). The CDR3 length is 17 residues. The germline V gene encodes CDR1 SGHTA and CDR2 FQGNSA. V lost 3 bases, J lost 2 bases, and 17 bases lay in between. CDR3 sequence (DNA): TGTGCCAGCAGCTTTAGGATTAGCCAGGGCCCCTACAATGAGCAGTTCTTC. Its translation: CASSFRISQGPYNEQFF. The entire variable domain, with the rest obtained from reference TRBV7-2 and TRBJ2-1, is as follows: GAGVSQSPSNKVTEKGKDVELRCDPISGHTALYWYRQSLGQGLEFLIYFQGNSAPDKSGLPSDRFSAERTGGSVSTLTIQRTQQEDSAVYLCASSFRISQGPYNEQFFGPGTRLTVL.

J is TRBJ2-7 and V is TRBV27; D possibly corresponds to TRBD2 (5 bases). With 2 bases removed from V and 4 bases from J, the gap between germline ends came to 9 bases. Germline V gene sequence: CDR1 MNHEY, CDR2 SMNVEV (reference sequence). This CDR3 comprises 13 residues. The CDR3 bases are TGTGCCAGCAGTTTACGGGAAATGTACGAGCAGTACTTC. Its translation is CASSLREMYEQYF.